This T cell receptor (beta chain) was profiled in a study of OX40 agonist ivuxolimab in advanced cancers. With V trimmed by 8 bases and J by 4 bases, 4 bases remained unmatched. This CDR3 comprises 13 residues. CDR1 and CDR2 from the germline V gene are LNHDA and SQIVND (reference sequence). As to this clone: Its antigen remains unknown.

Assay used: immunoSEQ multiplex PCR; TCRdb lists only in-frame clones, some missing. Among 91,000 or so clones, around 94% were seen once, and the ten largest hold about 0.17%. General study findings and limits: Partly responding patients at 0.1-3.0 mg/kg showed some of the smallest clonal expansion.

The chain employs TRBV19 and TRBJ2-3, with 9 bases aligning to TRBD2. The source is an adult with an advanced solid tumor such as melanoma, head and neck, liver or kidney cancer. The source was CD4+ or CD8+ T cells sorted from blood, collected in a trial of the OX40 agonist ivuxolimab. CDR3 sequence reads: CASGGGASDTQYF. The CDR3 nucleotides read TGTGCCAGTGGCGGGGGGGCATCAGATACGCAGTATTTT.